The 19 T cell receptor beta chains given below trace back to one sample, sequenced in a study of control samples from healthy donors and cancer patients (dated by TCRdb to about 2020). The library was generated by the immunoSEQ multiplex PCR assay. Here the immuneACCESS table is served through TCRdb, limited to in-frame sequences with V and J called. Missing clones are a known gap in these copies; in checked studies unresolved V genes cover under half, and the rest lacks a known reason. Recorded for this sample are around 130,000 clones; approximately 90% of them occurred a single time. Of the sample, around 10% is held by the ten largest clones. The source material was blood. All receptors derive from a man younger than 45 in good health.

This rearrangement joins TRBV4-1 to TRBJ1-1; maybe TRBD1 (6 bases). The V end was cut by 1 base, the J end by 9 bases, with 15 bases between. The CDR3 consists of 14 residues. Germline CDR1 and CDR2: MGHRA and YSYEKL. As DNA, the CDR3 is TGCGCCAGCAGCCAAGGGGGGACAAAGACGAAAGCTTTCTTT. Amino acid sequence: CASSQGGTKTKAFF.

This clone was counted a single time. The DNA for the CDR3 is TGTGCCAGCAGTTTAACTTCTCAGGGAAACTATGGCTACACCTTC. Translating gives CASSLTSQGNYGYTF. V gene TRBV27 combines with J gene TRBJ1-2, with D perhaps TRBD1 (5 bases). V lost 2 bases to trimming and J lost 2 bases, with 12 bases between them. This CDR3 spans 15 amino acids. CDR1 is MNHEY and CDR2 is SMNVEV in the germline V gene (reference sequence).

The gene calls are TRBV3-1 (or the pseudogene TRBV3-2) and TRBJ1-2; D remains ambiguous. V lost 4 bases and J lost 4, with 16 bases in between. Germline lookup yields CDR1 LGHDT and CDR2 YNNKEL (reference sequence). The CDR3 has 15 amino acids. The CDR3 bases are TGTGCCAGCAGCCTAACCGGGATACTCAGCTATGGCTACACCTTC. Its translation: CASSLTGILSYGYTF.

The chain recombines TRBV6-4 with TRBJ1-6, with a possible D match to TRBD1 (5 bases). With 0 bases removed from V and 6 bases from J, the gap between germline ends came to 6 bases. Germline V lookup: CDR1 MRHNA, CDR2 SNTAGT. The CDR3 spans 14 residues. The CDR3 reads CASSDSTANSPLHF. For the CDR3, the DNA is TGTGCCAGCAGTGACTCGACAGCTAATTCACCCCTCCACTTT.

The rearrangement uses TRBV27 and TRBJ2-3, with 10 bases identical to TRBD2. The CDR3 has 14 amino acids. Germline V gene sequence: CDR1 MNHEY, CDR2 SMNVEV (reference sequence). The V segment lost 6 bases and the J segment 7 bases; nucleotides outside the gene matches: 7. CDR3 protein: CASRIAGGPNTQYF. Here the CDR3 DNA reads TGTGCCAGCAGAATAGCGGGGGGCCCAAATACGCAGTATTTT.

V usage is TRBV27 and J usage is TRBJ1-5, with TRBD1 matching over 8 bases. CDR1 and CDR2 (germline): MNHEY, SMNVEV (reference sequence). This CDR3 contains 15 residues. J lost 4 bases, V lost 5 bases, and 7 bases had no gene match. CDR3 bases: TGTGCCAGCAGTACACAGGGGGATCGGAATCAGCCCCAGCATTTT. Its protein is CASSTQGDRNQPQHF.

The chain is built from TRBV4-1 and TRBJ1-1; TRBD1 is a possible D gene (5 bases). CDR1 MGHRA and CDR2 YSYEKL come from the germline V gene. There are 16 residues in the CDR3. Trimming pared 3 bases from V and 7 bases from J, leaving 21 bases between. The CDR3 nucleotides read TGCGCCAGCAGCCATCCTCTCTTGGGGGGGGAGGGTGAAGCTTTCTTT. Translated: CASSHPLLGGEGEAFF.

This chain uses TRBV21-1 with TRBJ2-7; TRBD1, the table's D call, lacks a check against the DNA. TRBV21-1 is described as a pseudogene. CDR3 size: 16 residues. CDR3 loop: CASTFPTAPRTYEQYV. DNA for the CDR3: TGTGCCAGCACCTTCCCGACAGCCCCAAGGACCTACGAGCAGTACGTC.

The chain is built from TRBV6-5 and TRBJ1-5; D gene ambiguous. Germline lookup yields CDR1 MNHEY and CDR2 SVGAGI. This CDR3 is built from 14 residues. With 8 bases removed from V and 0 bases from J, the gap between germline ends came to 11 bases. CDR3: CASVREFSNQPQHF. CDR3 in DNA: TGTGCCAGCGTGAGGGAGTTTAGCAATCAGCCCCAGCATTTT.

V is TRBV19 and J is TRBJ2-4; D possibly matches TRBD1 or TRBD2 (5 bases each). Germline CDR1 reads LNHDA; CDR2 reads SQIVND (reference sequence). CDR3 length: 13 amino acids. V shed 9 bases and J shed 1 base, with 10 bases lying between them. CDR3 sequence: CASSWGAKNIQYF. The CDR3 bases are TGTGCCAGCTCCTGGGGGGCCAAAAACATTCAGTACTTC.

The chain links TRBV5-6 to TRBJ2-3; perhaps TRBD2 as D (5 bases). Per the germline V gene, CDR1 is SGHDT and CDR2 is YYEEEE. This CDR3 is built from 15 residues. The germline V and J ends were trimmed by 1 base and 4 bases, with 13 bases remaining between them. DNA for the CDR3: TGTGCCAGCAGCTTGTATGGGGAGTTGGCAGATACGCAGTATTTT. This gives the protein CASSLYGELADTQYF.

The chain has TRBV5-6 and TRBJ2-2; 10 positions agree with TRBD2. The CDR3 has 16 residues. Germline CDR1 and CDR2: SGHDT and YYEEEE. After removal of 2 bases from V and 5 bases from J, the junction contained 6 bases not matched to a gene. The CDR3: CASSFPAGGRTGELFF. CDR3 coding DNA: TGTGCCAGCAGCTTCCCAGCGGGGGGGCGGACCGGGGAGCTGTTTTTT.

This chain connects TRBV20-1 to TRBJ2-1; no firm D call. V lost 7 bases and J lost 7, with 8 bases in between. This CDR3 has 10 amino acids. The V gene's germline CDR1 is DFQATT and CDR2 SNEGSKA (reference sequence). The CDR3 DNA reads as TGCAGTGTTCAACGGAATGAGCAGTTCTTC. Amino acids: CSVQRNEQFF.

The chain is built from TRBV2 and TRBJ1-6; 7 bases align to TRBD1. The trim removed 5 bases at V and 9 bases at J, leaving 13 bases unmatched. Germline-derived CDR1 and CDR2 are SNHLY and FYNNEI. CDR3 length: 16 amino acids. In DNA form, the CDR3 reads TGTGCCAGCAGTTTCCCAAGACAGGGCTGGTCTTCACCCCTCCACTTT. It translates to CASSFPRQGWSSPLHF.

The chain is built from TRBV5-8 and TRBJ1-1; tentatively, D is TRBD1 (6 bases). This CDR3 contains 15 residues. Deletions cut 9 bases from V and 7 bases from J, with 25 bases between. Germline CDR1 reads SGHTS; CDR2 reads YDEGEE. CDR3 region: CATRGATQYSNEAFF. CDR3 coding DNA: TGTGCCACCAGGGGAGCAACACAATACTCGAATGAAGCTTTCTTT.

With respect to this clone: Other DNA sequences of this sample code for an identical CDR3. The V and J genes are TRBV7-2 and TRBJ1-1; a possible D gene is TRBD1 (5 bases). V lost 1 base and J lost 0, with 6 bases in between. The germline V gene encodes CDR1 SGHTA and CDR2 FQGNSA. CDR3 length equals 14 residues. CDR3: CASSLGGVNTEAFF. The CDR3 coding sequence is TGTGCCAGCAGCTTAGGGGGGGTGAACACTGAAGCTTTCTTT.

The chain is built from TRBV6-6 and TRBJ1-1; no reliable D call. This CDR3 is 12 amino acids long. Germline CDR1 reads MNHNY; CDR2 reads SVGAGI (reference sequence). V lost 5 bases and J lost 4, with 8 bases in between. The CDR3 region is CASSPDGTEAFF. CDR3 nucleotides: TGTGCCAGCAGTCCCGACGGCACTGAAGCTTTCTTT.

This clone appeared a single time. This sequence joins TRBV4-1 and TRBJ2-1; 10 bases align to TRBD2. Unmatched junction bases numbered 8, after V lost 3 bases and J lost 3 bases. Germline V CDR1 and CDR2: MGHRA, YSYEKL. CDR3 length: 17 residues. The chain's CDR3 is CASSQAPPSGGYNEQFF. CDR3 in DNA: TGCGCCAGCAGCCAGGCCCCTCCTAGCGGGGGCTACAATGAGCAGTTCTTC.

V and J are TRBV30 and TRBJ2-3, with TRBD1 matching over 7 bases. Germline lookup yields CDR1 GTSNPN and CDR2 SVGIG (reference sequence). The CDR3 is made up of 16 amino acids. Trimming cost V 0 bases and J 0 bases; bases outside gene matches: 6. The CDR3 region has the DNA TGTGCCTGGAGTGTACCGGGACAGACAAGCACAGATACGCAGTATTTT. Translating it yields CAWSVPGQTSTDTQYF.